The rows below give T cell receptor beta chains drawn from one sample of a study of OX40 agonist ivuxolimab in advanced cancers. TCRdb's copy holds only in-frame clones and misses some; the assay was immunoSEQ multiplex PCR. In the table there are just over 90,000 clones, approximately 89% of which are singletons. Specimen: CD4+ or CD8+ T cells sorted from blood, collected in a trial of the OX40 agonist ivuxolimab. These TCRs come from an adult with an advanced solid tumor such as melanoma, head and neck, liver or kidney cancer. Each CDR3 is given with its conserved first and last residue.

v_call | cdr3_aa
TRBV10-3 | CAISEGTGGIGSPLHF
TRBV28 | CASSLRQGKETQYF
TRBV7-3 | CASSRLVTDTQYF
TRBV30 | CAWSEGGLAQYF
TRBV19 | CASIGSYNTGELFF
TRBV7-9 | CASSPRGANYGYTF
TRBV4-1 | CASSLPTGTLNTEAFF
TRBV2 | CASSESGGFWADLAKNIQYF
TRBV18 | CASSPPGLAGVQDTQYF
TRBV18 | CASSPPNRGGQPQHF
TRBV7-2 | CASSLASNEQYF
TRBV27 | CASRVTGGHQPQHF
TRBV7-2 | CASSLARSTDTQYF
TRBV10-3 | CAILEGESYGYTF